This TCR beta chain was captured in a study of blood T cells in healthy people across ages. This clonotype came up many times. Its antigen remains unknown. Primers used in a second PCR of about 6 to 12 cycles were a sample-barcoded 5' primer and a J-beta primer mix. Researchers report that each sample yielded at least 3 million CDR3-containing paired-end reads. TCRdb used MiXCR to reprocess the 5' RACE reads, holding one entry per CDR3 protein. This table has approximately 690,000 distinct CDR3 sequences, approximately 40% appearing once. Findings of the study overall: Fewer expanded clones and more diversity marked long-lived versus aged donors. Age showed a roughly linear inverse relationship with TCR beta diversity per million T cells.

The sequence was collected from a man aged 80 or over in good health. Sequences were obtained from blood.

In DNA form, the CDR3 reads TGCAGCGTTGAGTTGGGACAGGGCAACAATCAGCCCCAGCATTTT. It specifies CSVELGQGNNQPQHF. The J gene is TRBJ1-5, the V gene TRBV29-1, with 9 bases aligning to TRBD1. The CDR3 covers 15 residues. CDR1 and CDR2 (germline): SQVTM, ANQGSEA. V shed 3 bases, J shed 3 bases, and the junction held 6 bases outside the gene matches.